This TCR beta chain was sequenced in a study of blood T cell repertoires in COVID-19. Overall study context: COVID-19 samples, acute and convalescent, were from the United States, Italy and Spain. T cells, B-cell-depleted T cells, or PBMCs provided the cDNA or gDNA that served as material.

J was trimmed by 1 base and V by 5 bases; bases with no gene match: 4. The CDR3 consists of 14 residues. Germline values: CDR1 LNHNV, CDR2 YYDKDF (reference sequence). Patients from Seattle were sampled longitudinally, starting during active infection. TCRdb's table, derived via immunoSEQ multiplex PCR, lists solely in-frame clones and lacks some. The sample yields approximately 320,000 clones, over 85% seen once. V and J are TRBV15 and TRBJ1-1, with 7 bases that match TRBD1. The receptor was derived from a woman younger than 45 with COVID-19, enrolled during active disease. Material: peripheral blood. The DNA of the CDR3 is TGTGCCACCAGCTTCCAGGGGGAGAACACTGAAGCTTTCTTT. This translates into CATSFQGENTEAFF.